The 28 T cell receptor beta chains below all came from one sample that was sequenced in a study of graft-versus-host responses after intestinal transplantation. Assay used: immunoSEQ multiplex PCR; TCRdb lists only in-frame clones, some missing. The sample yields roughly 80,000 clones, 87% seen once. These TCRs are of unknown antigen specificity. The sample consisted of unstimulated CD8+ T cells sorted from spleen or lymph node cells, taken before transplant. These receptors were collected from a human donor who was the organ donor for an intestinal transplant.

The V and J genes are TRBV11-1 and TRBJ2-7, with TRBD2 matching 8 bases. The ends lost 5 bases at V and 0 bases at J; junction bases unmatched: 9. CDR1 and CDR2 from the germline V gene are SGHAT and FQDESV (reference sequence). This CDR3 is built from 16 residues. For the CDR3, the DNA is TGTGCCAGCAGCCCGTCAGCGGGGGCGAGCTCCTACGAGCAGTACTTC. This gives the protein CASSPSAGASSYEQYF. The variable domain in full, with the rest retrieved from reference TRBV11-1 and TRBJ2-7, is EAEVAQSPRYKITEKSQAVAFWCDPISGHATLYWYRQILGQGPELLVQFQDESVVDDSQLPKDRFSAERLKGVDSTLKIQPAELGDSAMYLCASSPSAGASSYEQYFGPGTRLTVT.

This clone has only a few counts. CDR3 nucleotide sequence: TGTGCCAGCAGCACTGTAGGACAGTCGAACACTGAAGCTTTCTTT. Protein product: CASSTVGQSNTEAFF. The chain couples TRBV7-9 to TRBJ1-1; TRBD1 is a possible D gene (6 bases). Germline CDR1 and CDR2: SEHNR and FQNEAQ (reference sequence). The CDR3 has 15 amino acids. V was pared by 5 bases and J by 1 base, with 14 bases between.

This clone is judged medium-sized. The V gene is TRBV6-4, the J gene TRBJ2-3, with 7 bases identical to TRBD1. Germline CDR1 is MRHNA and CDR2 is SNTAGT. The CDR3 is made up of 14 amino acids. Trimming at V came to 2 bases and at J to 1 base, leaving 0 bases not matched to a gene. CDR3 loop: CASSDGTGTDTQYF. The CDR3 DNA reads as TGTGCCAGCAGTGACGGGACAGGCACAGATACGCAGTATTTT.

The genes are TRBV4-1 and TRBJ1-1; D possibly corresponds to TRBD1 (6 bases). Germline V lookup: CDR1 MGHRA, CDR2 YSYEKL. CDR3 length: 15 amino acids. Trimming removed 0 bases at V and 1 base at J, with 9 bases between. CDR3 DNA: TGCGCCAGCAGCCAAGAGGAAGGGGGGAACACTGAAGCTTTCTTT. Its protein is CASSQEEGGNTEAFF.

In this sample, this clone turned up once. V is TRBV9 and J is TRBJ2-7; TRBD1 matches at 7 bases. V gave up 4 bases and J gave up 5 bases; unmatched junction bases: 9. The CDR3 loop spans 14 amino acids. Germline assignment: CDR1 SGDLS and CDR2 YYNGEE. The CDR3 DNA sequence: TGTGCCAGCAGCTCACAGGGGTTATTGGACGAGCAGTACTTC. Its protein is CASSSQGLLDEQYF.

The rearrangement links TRBV28 to TRBJ1-2; TRBD1 is a possible D gene (5 bases). Trimming took 6 bases from V and 8 from J, leaving 19 bases between them. The germline CDR1 and CDR2 sequences are MDHEN and SYDVKM. The CDR3 is 14 residues long. Here the CDR3 reads CASSKGVVRDGYTF. CDR3 nucleotide sequence: TGTGCCAGCAGCAAAGGTGTGGTTCGGGACGGCTACACCTTC.

The chain carries TRBV19 and TRBJ1-3; no definite D call. This CDR3 is 13 amino acids long. The V and J ends lost 9 bases and 3 bases respectively, with 12 bases between them. CDR1 is LNHDA and CDR2 is SQIVND in the germline V gene (reference sequence). The CDR3 sequence is CASTWAVGNTIYF. The CDR3 region has the DNA TGTGCCAGCACGTGGGCAGTTGGAAACACCATATATTTT.

CDR3 in DNA: TGTGCCAGCAGTTCCGGGACCGCAACCTACGAGCAGTACTTC. This gives the protein CASSSGTATYEQYF. The rearrangement joins TRBV6-5 to TRBJ2-7; D is perhaps TRBD1 or TRBD2 (5 bases each). Germline V gene lookup returns CDR1 MNHEY and CDR2 SVGAGI. V was clipped by 4 bases and J by 2 bases, with 12 bases between them. This CDR3 has 14 residues.

This clone was recorded once. The V gene is TRBV2, the J gene TRBJ1-2; the D is unclear. The CDR3 length is 11 residues. Germline assignment: CDR1 SNHLY and CDR2 FYNNEI. The V end lost 9 bases, the J end lost 6 bases, and 11 bases lay between the germline ends. CDR3 residues: CASPGVDGYTF. The CDR3 DNA sequence: TGTGCCAGTCCAGGAGTAGATGGCTACACCTTC.

The chain uses TRBV6-1 and TRBJ2-6; D is ambiguous. V lost 7 bases to trimming and J lost 0 bases, with 7 bases between them. Germline V gene data show CDR1 as MNHNS and CDR2 as SASEGT. The CDR3 is 14 residues long. The CDR3 DNA is TGTGCCAGCACGGCGCTCTCTGGGGCCAACGTCCTGACTTTC. Translation: CASTALSGANVLTF.

The chain uses TRBV10-3 and TRBJ2-7, with a possible D match to TRBD2 (5 bases). CDR1 and CDR2 (germline): ENHRY, SYGVKD. The germline V and J ends were trimmed by 4 bases and 1 base, with 8 bases remaining between them. The CDR3 is made up of 13 amino acids. In nucleotides, the CDR3 is TGTGCCATCAGTGGTAGCGAATCCTACGAGCAGTACTTC. Amino acids: CAISGSESYEQYF.

This chain joins TRBV2 and TRBJ1-6; D is unresolved. Looked up from germline, CDR1 is SNHLY and CDR2 is FYNNEI. The CDR3 totals 15 residues. Trimming stripped 0 bases from V and 10 bases from J, with 13 bases between. CDR3 in amino acids: CASSEAAVVSSPLHF. As DNA, the CDR3 is TGTGCCAGCAGTGAAGCTGCAGTCGTTAGCTCACCCCTCCACTTT. Full variable domain (rest looked up from reference TRBV2 and TRBJ1-6): EPEVTQTPSHQVTQMGQEVILRCVPISNHLYFYWYRQILGQKVEFLVSFYNNEISEKSEIFDDQFSVERPDGSNFTLKIRSTKLEDSAMYFCASSEAAVVSSPLHFGNGTRLTVT.

This chain uses TRBV4-1 with TRBJ2-7, with 9 bases matching TRBD1. V lost 4 bases and J lost 5; bases outside the gene matches: 12. The CDR3 covers 16 residues. Germline CDR1 reads MGHRA; CDR2 reads YSYEKL. CDR3 DNA sequence: TGCGCCAGCAGCCTAGGCCCGGGACAGGGATCCCACGAGCAGTACTTC. Translation gives CASSLGPGQGSHEQYF.

This clone has only a few counts. The gene calls are TRBV27 and TRBJ2-7; 7 bases align to TRBD1. Trimming at V came to 6 bases and at J to 2 bases, leaving 4 bases not matched to a gene. CDR3 length: 13 residues. Germline loops: CDR1 MNHEY, CDR2 SMNVEV (reference sequence). This CDR3 reads CASSFGTAYEQYF. CDR3 DNA: TGTGCCAGCAGCTTCGGGACAGCCTACGAGCAGTACTTC.

This clone has just one count. The chain uses TRBV19 and TRBJ1-5; D is unclear. The CDR3 consists of 14 residues. Germline CDR1 reads LNHDA; CDR2 reads SQIVND (reference sequence). Trimming left V 3 bases short and J 1 base short, with 7 bases between. In nucleotides, the CDR3 is TGTGCCAGTAGTATGTCGCCAAGCAATCAGCCCCAGCATTTT. Translated, it gives CASSMSPSNQPQHF.

The J gene is TRBJ2-2, the V gene TRBV7-8; D tentatively reads TRBD1 or TRBD2 (6 bases each). The CDR3 contains 16 residues. Trimming took off 5 bases at V and 4 bases at J, with 17 bases between the two ends. Germline V gene data show CDR1 as SGHVS and CDR2 as FQNEAQ. The DNA for the CDR3 is TGTGCCAGCAGCCTGTCTGGGGGGCTAGGCACCGGGGAGCTGTTTTTT. Translating it yields CASSLSGGLGTGELFF.

This chain joins TRBV6-5 and TRBJ1-6; D is unclear. Per germline, CDR1 MNHEY and CDR2 SVGAGI. V lost 2 bases and J lost 10, with 9 bases in between. The CDR3 totals 13 residues. The CDR3 is CASSYVGESPLHF. The DNA for the CDR3 is TGTGCCAGCAGTTACGTCGGGGAGTCACCCCTCCACTTT.

The sample holds one count of this clone. The CDR3 bases are TGTGCCAGCAGTTACCTGACTAGCGGGGCCACCGGGGAGCTGTTTTTT. Translated: CASSYLTSGATGELFF. The chain is built from TRBV6-5 and TRBJ2-2; TRBD2 agrees at 11 bases. J was trimmed by 4 bases and V by 2 bases; bases with no gene match: 3. CDR1 is MNHEY, CDR2 SVGAGI, per germline. This CDR3 contains 16 residues.

The chain links TRBV2 to TRBJ2-1; 7 bases fit TRBD2. Germline V gene lookup returns CDR1 SNHLY and CDR2 FYNNEI. V was pared by 7 bases and J by 6 bases, with 6 bases of the junction left unmatched. The CDR3 runs 13 residues. CDR3 loop: CASIPASGNEQFF. DNA for the CDR3: TGTGCCAGCATTCCGGCTAGCGGCAATGAGCAGTTCTTC.

This chain joins TRBV6-1 and TRBJ1-4; D might be TRBD1 (5 bases). The CDR3 spans 16 residues. The germline V gene encodes CDR1 MNHNS and CDR2 SASEGT. V dropped 2 bases and J dropped 8 bases, with 18 bases sitting between them. CDR3 amino acids: CASSEIRAIEGEKLFF. CDR3 nucleotides: TGTGCCAGCAGTGAAATTCGGGCCATCGAGGGGGAAAAACTGTTTTTT.

The genes are TRBV5-4 and TRBJ1-2; D is unclear. The germline V gene has CDR1 SGHNT and CDR2 YYREEE (reference sequence). Trimming pared 0 bases from V and 6 bases from J, leaving 9 bases between. This CDR3 has 13 amino acids. The CDR3 coding sequence is TGTGCCAGCAGCTTGGCCGGGATACATGGCTACACCTTC. This codes for CASSLAGIHGYTF.

This clone is medium-sized (0.01 to 0.1%) in the sample. V gene TRBV2 combines with J gene TRBJ2-7; D is undetermined. The length of the CDR3 is 11 residues. Germline CDR1 and CDR2: SNHLY and FYNNEI. V was cut by 3 bases and J by 3 bases, with 3 bases left in between. CDR3 bases: TGTGCCAGCAGTGAGGACTACGAGCAGTACTTC. Translated: CASSEDYEQYF.

The V gene is TRBV6-1, the J gene TRBJ2-3; TRBD1 aligns across 8 bases. J lost 6 bases, V lost 2 bases, and 10 bases had no gene match. The CDR3 runs 16 residues. Germline CDR1 reads MNHNS; CDR2 reads SASEGT. The CDR3 region is CASSELGRGLKDTQYF. CDR3 nucleotides: TGTGCCAGCAGTGAATTGGGCAGGGGGCTTAAGGATACGCAGTATTTT.

The chain combines TRBV4-2 with TRBJ2-1; TRBD2 aligns across 9 bases. Losses at the gene ends were 0 bases for V and 8 bases for J; bases not matched to a gene: 11. Germline V gene lookup returns CDR1 LGHNA and CDR2 YNFKEQ. The CDR3 is 17 residues long. As DNA, the CDR3 is TGTGCCAGCAGCCAAGAAACAGCGGGGGGTGTCCACGATGAGCAGTTCTTC. Its protein product is CASSQETAGGVHDEQFF.

V gene TRBV6-6 combines with J gene TRBJ2-5, with 12 bases fitting TRBD2. This CDR3 is 15 amino acids long. The J segment lost 5 bases and the V segment lost 8 bases, leaving 9 bases of the junction unmatched. Per germline, CDR1 MNHNY and CDR2 SVGAGI (reference sequence). In nucleotides, the CDR3 is TGTGCCAGCGCCAAGACTAGCGGGGGCCGGGAGACCCAGTACTTC. The encoded protein is CASAKTSGGRETQYF.

V is TRBV21-1 and J is TRBJ2-3; the table's D call TRBD1 went unverified against the DNA. TRBV21-1 is a known pseudogene. This CDR3 has 16 amino acids. CDR3 sequence reads: CASSSRDRGLIDTQYF. The CDR3 nucleotides are TGTGCCAGCAGCAGCCGGGACAGGGGTTTGATAGATACGCAGTATTTT.

This sequence joins TRBV5-5 and TRBJ1-3, with 7 bases matching TRBD1. With 1 base clipped from V and 2 bases from J, the junction kept 18 bases outside the gene matches. The CDR3 runs to 20 residues. Germline values: CDR1 SGHKS, CDR2 YYEKEE (reference sequence). CDR3: CASSLRDGPPGGQAGNTIYF. CDR3 nucleotides: TGTGCCAGCAGCTTGAGGGACGGACCCCCAGGGGGTCAAGCTGGAAACACCATATATTTT.

The chain couples TRBV28 to TRBJ1-2; possible D gene TRBD1, 6 bases. The CDR3 length is 15 residues. CDR1 MDHEN and CDR2 SYDVKM come from the germline V gene. With 3 bases removed from V and 5 bases from J, the gap between germline ends came to 16 bases. The CDR3 is CASSLGPGQGYGYTF. The DNA of the CDR3 is TGTGCCAGCAGTTTGGGACCGGGACAAGGATATGGCTACACCTTC.